This passage covers 11 T cell receptor beta chains from one sample sequenced in a study of blood T cells in healthy people across ages. Alongside a J-beta primer mix, a sample-barcoded 5' primer served in a second PCR lasting roughly 6 to 11 cycles. TCRdb recomputed calls from the 5' RACE reads with MiXCR, one row per CDR3 protein. Among approximately 820,000 distinct CDR3 sequences, 40% to 50% were seen once, and the ten largest hold approximately 20%. The sequenced sample was blood. The receptors shown here come from a man aged 55-75 years in good health.

The chain links TRBV7-2 to TRBJ2-3, with a weak D call TRBD2 (5 bases). The V and J ends lost 3 bases and 2 bases respectively, with 12 bases between them. The length of the CDR3 is 15 residues. CDR1 is SGHTA and CDR2 is FQGNSA in the germline V gene. DNA for the CDR3: TGTGCCAGCAGCTTTCCACTAGGTTTCACAGATACGCAGTATTTT. Its protein is CASSFPLGFTDTQYF.

CDR3 in DNA: TGCAGCGTTGAAGATTACAGTCCAGGCGGCTACACCTTC. As protein: CSVEDYSPGGYTF. The chain couples TRBV29-1 to TRBJ1-2; D remains unclear. Germline V gene data show CDR1 as SQVTM and CDR2 as ANQGSEA. This CDR3 comprises 13 residues. V shed 0 bases and J shed 8 bases, with 13 bases lying between them.

The chain is built from TRBV9 and TRBJ1-3, with no clear D. The CDR3 is 20 amino acids. Germline V gene data show CDR1 as SGDLS and CDR2 as YYNGEE. The V gene lost 2 bases and the J gene lost 0 bases, with 24 bases spanning the gap. The CDR3 sequence: CASSVGVHANPRSSGNTIYF. DNA of the CDR3: TGTGCCAGCAGCGTTGGTGTCCATGCTAATCCCCGGAGCTCTGGAAACACCATATATTTT.

This clonotype was counted ten times or more. The V and J genes are TRBV6-5 and TRBJ2-7, with 8 nucleotides matching TRBD2. Trimming at V came to 6 bases and at J to 5 bases, leaving 12 bases not matched to a gene. Germline V gene data show CDR1 as MNHEY and CDR2 as SVGAGI. The CDR3 runs 15 residues. CDR3 coding DNA: TGTGCCAGCAGGTCTCGGGGGGGCGCTGCCGACGAGCAGTACTTC. The encoded protein is CASRSRGGAADEQYF.

The chain is built from TRBV6-1 and TRBJ2-1; perhaps TRBD2 as D (6 bases). The ends were cut back, 6 bases at V and 7 bases at J, with 22 bases in the middle. This CDR3 is 16 amino acids long. Germline lookup yields CDR1 MNHNS and CDR2 SASEGT. This CDR3 is CASRIGVGGARNEQFF. CDR3 DNA: TGTGCCAGCAGGATTGGCGTCGGCGGGGCCAGGAATGAGCAGTTCTTC.

The chain joins TRBV15 to TRBJ1-1, with D perhaps TRBD1 (6 bases). The CDR3 is 15 residues long. Trimming cost V 3 bases and J 2 bases, with 13 bases left between them. Germline CDR1 is LNHNV and CDR2 is YYDKDF (reference sequence). CDR3 protein: CATSRGGAVNTEAFF. CDR3 nucleotides: TGTGCCACCAGCAGGGGGGGGGCAGTAAACACTGAAGCTTTCTTT.

CDR3 residues: CSLSGGHSNTEAFF. CDR3 sequence (DNA): TGCAGCCTGAGTGGGGGACATTCGAACACTGAAGCTTTCTTT. The chain carries TRBV29-1 and TRBJ1-1; possibly TRBD1 for D (6 bases). Germline V CDR1 and CDR2: SQVTM, ANQGSEA. The V end was cut by 8 bases, the J end by 1 base, with 17 bases between. This CDR3 is 14 amino acids long.

This clonotype was detected many times. V and J are TRBV20-1 and TRBJ2-1; D not resolved. Trimming stripped 0 bases from V and 0 bases from J, with 6 bases between. CDR3 length equals 14 residues. The germline V gene encodes CDR1 DFQATT and CDR2 SNEGSKA (reference sequence). CDR3 nucleotides: TGCAGTGCTAGAGATCTCAGCTCCTACAATGAGCAGTTCTTC. It yields the protein CSARDLSSYNEQFF.

This clonotype was seen more than once but under ten times. The chain recombines TRBV29-1 with TRBJ2-1, with 8 bases matching TRBD2. V shed 6 bases, J shed 7 bases, and the junction held 11 bases outside the gene matches. The CDR3 spans 14 residues. Germline V CDR1 and CDR2: SQVTM, ANQGSEA. CDR3 region: CSVDSRGGRNEQFF. CDR3 DNA: TGCAGCGTAGACTCTCGGGGGGGCCGGAATGAGCAGTTCTTC.

The V call is TRBV11-2, the J call TRBJ2-5, with D perhaps assigned TRBD1 or TRBD2 (7 bases each). The V end was cut by 2 bases, the J end by 2 bases, with 12 bases between. This CDR3 has 15 residues. Germline CDR1 and CDR2: SGHAT and FQNNGV. This CDR3 reads CASSLSGGGQETQYF. The CDR3 nucleotides read TGTGCCAGCAGCTTATCAGGGGGGGGACAAGAGACCCAGTACTTC.

The rearrangement uses TRBV4-3 and TRBJ2-3, with D possibly being TRBD2 (6 bases). Trimming pared 0 bases from V and 6 bases from J, leaving 13 bases between. The CDR3 extends over 15 amino acids. Germline-derived CDR1 and CDR2 are LGHNA and YSLEER. The CDR3 region is CASSQDVFRGDTQYF. The CDR3 DNA reads as TGCGCCAGCAGCCAAGATGTTTTCCGGGGGGATACGCAGTATTTT.